A selection of T cell receptor beta chains follows, all from one sample in a study of shared clonotypes between healthy human individuals. TCRdb's copy holds only in-frame clones and misses some; the assay was immunoSEQ multiplex PCR. The repertoire holds about 560,000 clones, with around three quarters as singletons. The sample taken for sequencing was PBMCs. The source is a woman in her thirties or forties in good health. Some clones in this sample may be carry-over from other donors' samples. CDR3s include the opening cysteine and the closing phenylalanine or tryptophan. Each record gives: clone size, V gene, J gene, D gene, CDR3 protein, CDR3 DNA. A D gene is named only where the DNA matches it firmly. The size field is filled for only some rows; it gives once, few, many or a size class.

abundance: once; v_gene: TRBV5-4; j_gene: TRBJ2-7; d_gene: TRBD1; CDR3aa: CASSHNIRQGRYF; CDR3nt: TGTGCCAGCAGCCATAATATTCGACAGGGGAGGTACTTC
abundance: NA; v_gene: TRBV7-8; j_gene: TRBJ2-7; d_gene: TRBD1; CDR3aa: CASSPHRFYSGQGSYEQYF; CDR3nt: TGTGCCAGCAGCCCACATCGGTTCTACTCGGGACAGGGGTCCTACGAGCAGTACTTC
abundance: NA; v_gene: TRBV2; j_gene: TRBJ1-5; d_gene: NA; CDR3aa: CASSERGLGNQPQHF; CDR3nt: TGTGCCAGCAGTGAGCGGGGACTGGGAAATCAGCCCCAGCATTTT
abundance: NA; v_gene: TRBV15; j_gene: TRBJ2-7; d_gene: NA; CDR3aa: CATSRDQSYEQYF; CDR3nt: TGTGCCACCAGCAGAGACCAGTCCTACGAGCAGTACTTC
abundance: once; v_gene: TRBV7-3; j_gene: TRBJ2-1; d_gene: TRBD2; CDR3aa: CASSFLAGVAYNEQFF; CDR3nt: TGTGCCAGCAGCTTCTTAGCGGGAGTCGCCTACAATGAGCAGTTCTTC
abundance: NA; v_gene: TRBV10-3; j_gene: TRBJ1-4; d_gene: TRBD1; CDR3aa: CAISGQGGEKLFF; CDR3nt: TGTGCCATCAGCGGACAGGGAGGGGAAAAACTGTTTTTT
abundance: NA; v_gene: TRBV5-1; j_gene: TRBJ1-2; d_gene: NA; CDR3aa: CASSLAGDGNYGYTF; CDR3nt: TGCGCCAGCAGCTTGGCAGGGGATGGTAACTATGGCTACACCTTC
abundance: NA; v_gene: TRBV19; j_gene: TRBJ1-1; d_gene: NA; CDR3aa: CASSWGGRTKEAFF; CDR3nt: TGTGCCAGTAGTTGGGGGGGGCGGACAAAAGAAGCTTTCTTT
abundance: NA; v_gene: TRBV19; j_gene: TRBJ2-7; d_gene: TRBD1; CDR3aa: CASGQGRGEQYF; CDR3nt: TGTGCCAGTGGACAGGGTCGAGGCGAGCAGTACTTC
abundance: NA; v_gene: TRBV27; j_gene: TRBJ2-3; d_gene: TRBD1; CDR3aa: CASSLARGLSDTQYF; CDR3nt: TGTGCCAGCAGTCTGGCTAGGGGGCTTTCAGATACGCAGTATTTT
abundance: NA; v_gene: TRBV2; j_gene: TRBJ1-5; d_gene: NA; CDR3aa: CASSDSNQPQNF; CDR3nt: TGTGCCAGCAGTGATAGCAATCAGCCCCAGAATTTT
abundance: few; v_gene: TRBV5-1; j_gene: TRBJ1-6; d_gene: TRBD1; CDR3aa: CASSGGTGNSPLHF; CDR3nt: TGCGCCAGCAGCGGCGGGACAGGGAATTCACCCCTCCACTTT
abundance: NA; v_gene: TRBV6-4; j_gene: TRBJ1-5; d_gene: NA; CDR3aa: CASSDQPGGQPQHF; CDR3nt: TGTGCCAGCAGTGACCAACCGGGTGGGCAGCCCCAGCATTTT
abundance: NA; v_gene: TRBV7-2; j_gene: TRBJ2-6; d_gene: NA; CDR3aa: CASSPGPGANVLTF; CDR3nt: TGTGCCAGCAGCCCGGGTCCTGGGGCCAACGTCCTGACTTTC
abundance: NA; v_gene: TRBV7-2; j_gene: TRBJ1-3; d_gene: NA; CDR3aa: CASSLVGVPSGNTIYF; CDR3nt: TGTGCCAGCAGCTTAGTGGGGGTCCCCTCTGGAAACACCATATATTTT
abundance: few; v_gene: TRBV6-1; j_gene: TRBJ1-2; d_gene: NA; CDR3aa: CASSSADEAGYGYTF; CDR3nt: TGTGCCAGCAGTTCCGCGGACGAGGCCGGCTATGGCTACACCTTC
abundance: once; v_gene: TRBV5-1; j_gene: TRBJ1-2; d_gene: NA; CDR3aa: CASSLIGTANYGYTF; CDR3nt: TGCGCCAGCAGCTTAATCGGGACTGCTAACTATGGCTACACCTTC
abundance: NA; v_gene: TRBV7-2; j_gene: TRBJ2-7; d_gene: TRBD2; CDR3aa: CASSLTGLAYEQYF; CDR3nt: TGTGCCAGCAGCTTAACAGGACTAGCCTACGAGCAGTACTTC
abundance: NA; v_gene: TRBV5-1; j_gene: TRBJ1-5; d_gene: TRBD1; CDR3aa: CASSLGTESSLIQHF; CDR3nt: TGCGCCAGCAGCCTGGGGACAGAATCTTCCCTCATCCAGCATTTT
abundance: NA; v_gene: TRBV7-2; j_gene: TRBJ1-1; d_gene: NA; CDR3aa: CASSLAQGITVTEAFF; CDR3nt: TGTGCCAGCAGCTTAGCTCAGGGAATAACGGTCACTGAAGCTTTCTTT
abundance: few; v_gene: TRBV5-8; j_gene: TRBJ1-6; d_gene: TRBD1; CDR3aa: CASSLGRGIRTGSYSPLHF; CDR3nt: TGTGCCAGCAGCCTGGGGCGGGGAATTCGGACAGGGTCCTATTCACCCCTCCACTTT
abundance: NA; v_gene: TRBV5-4; j_gene: TRBJ1-3; d_gene: NA; CDR3aa: CASSTGGDGGNTIYF; CDR3nt: TGTGCCAGCAGCACCGGAGGCGACGGTGGAAACACCATATATTTT
abundance: once; v_gene: TRBV16; j_gene: TRBJ2-7; d_gene: TRBD2; CDR3aa: CASSQSPSGSYEQYF; CDR3nt: TGTGCCAGCAGCCAATCGCCTAGCGGGAGTTACGAGCAGTACTTC
abundance: few; v_gene: TRBV6-1; j_gene: TRBJ1-4; d_gene: NA; CDR3aa: CASSEIGFNEKLFF; CDR3nt: TGTGCCAGCAGTGAAATCGGGTTTAATGAAAAACTGTTTTTT
abundance: NA; v_gene: TRBV18; j_gene: TRBJ2-7; d_gene: TRBD1; CDR3aa: CASSAGTGDEQYF; CDR3nt: TGTGCCAGCTCAGCTGGGACAGGGGACGAGCAGTACTTC
abundance: NA; v_gene: TRBV6-6; j_gene: TRBJ2-7; d_gene: TRBD2; CDR3aa: CASTHTPGGNPYEQYF; CDR3nt: TGTGCCAGCACTCACACGCCGGGGGGAAACCCCTACGAGCAGTACTTC
abundance: NA; v_gene: TRBV14; j_gene: TRBJ2-5; d_gene: TRBD2; CDR3aa: CASSLGLAGVETQYF; CDR3nt: TGTGCCAGCAGCCTGGGACTAGCGGGAGTGGAGACCCAGTACTTC
abundance: NA; v_gene: TRBV5-6; j_gene: TRBJ1-2; d_gene: NA; CDR3aa: CASSSGGLVQNGYTF; CDR3nt: TGTGCCAGCAGCTCGGGCGGATTGGTTCAGAATGGCTACACCTTC
abundance: NA; v_gene: TRBV7-8; j_gene: TRBJ2-7; d_gene: TRBD2; CDR3aa: CASSLGFGTSSYEQYF; CDR3nt: TGTGCCAGCAGCTTAGGCTTTGGGACTAGCTCCTACGAGCAGTACTTC
abundance: NA; v_gene: TRBV28; j_gene: TRBJ2-3; d_gene: TRBD2; CDR3aa: CASSYRLAGGASTDTQYF; CDR3nt: TGTGCCAGCAGCTACCGACTAGCGGGAGGTGCTAGCACAGATACGCAGTATTTT
abundance: NA; v_gene: TRBV18; j_gene: TRBJ2-1; d_gene: NA; CDR3aa: CASSPASWPGNEQFF; CDR3nt: TGTGCCAGCTCACCTGCATCATGGCCCGGCAATGAGCAGTTCTTC
abundance: NA; v_gene: TRBV5-1; j_gene: TRBJ2-5; d_gene: NA; CDR3aa: CASSTGTPQETQYF; CDR3nt: TGCGCCAGCAGCACCGGGACACCCCAAGAGACCCAGTACTTC
abundance: NA; v_gene: TRBV11-2; j_gene: TRBJ2-4; d_gene: NA; CDR3aa: CASSLDPGTDIQYF; CDR3nt: TGTGCCAGCAGCTTAGATCCAGGGACGGACATTCAGTACTTC
abundance: NA; v_gene: TRBV2; j_gene: TRBJ2-7; d_gene: TRBD2; CDR3aa: CASSGREGGYEQYF; CDR3nt: TGTGCCAGCAGTGGGCGGGAGGGTGGTTACGAGCAGTACTTC